The rows below give T cell receptor beta chains drawn from one sample of a study of cytomegalovirus exposure and HLA in healthy donors. Repertoires were generated with immunoSEQ multiplex PCR, while TCRdb's copy carries only in-frame clones and drops some. The sample table sets out over 100,000 clones. Sequenced material: PBMCs. The receptors were gathered from a woman between 40 and 50 years old in good health and CMV-seropositive. CDR3s include the opening cysteine and the closing phenylalanine or tryptophan. The D gene is left open where the match is weak.

J gene: TRBJ2-7
V gene: TRBV6-5
D gene: NA
CDR3 protein: CASSYNRKTYEQYF
CDR3 DNA: TGTGCCAGCAGTTACAATCGTAAAACCTACGAGCAGTACTTC

J gene: TRBJ2-3
V gene: TRBV15
D gene: TRBD2
CDR3 protein: CATSRDSGRRADTQYF
CDR3 DNA: TGTGCCACCAGCAGGGATAGCGGGAGGAGGGCAGATACGCAGTATTTT

J gene: TRBJ2-6
V gene: TRBV6-4
D gene: NA
CDR3 protein: CASSEDSSGANVLTF
CDR3 DNA: TGTGCCAGCAGTGAGGACAGCTCTGGGGCCAACGTCCTGACTTTC

J gene: TRBJ2-1
V gene: TRBV7-2
D gene: NA
CDR3 protein: CASSPASASYNEQFF
CDR3 DNA: TGTGCCAGCAGCCCTGCTAGCGCCTCCTACAATGAGCAGTTCTTC

J gene: TRBJ1-3
V gene: TRBV10-3
D gene: NA
CDR3 protein: CAIIGAGDSGNTIYF
CDR3 DNA: TGTGCCATCATTGGGGCAGGGGACTCTGGAAACACCATATATTTT

J gene: TRBJ1-1
V gene: TRBV30
D gene: TRBD1
CDR3 protein: CAWSSNRGNTEAFF
CDR3 DNA: TGTGCCTGGAGTTCGAACAGGGGGAACACTGAAGCTTTCTTT

J gene: TRBJ2-7
V gene: TRBV29-1
D gene: NA
CDR3 protein: CSVGARDYEQYF
CDR3 DNA: TGCAGCGTTGGGGCCAGGGACTACGAGCAGTACTTC

J gene: TRBJ2-3
V gene: TRBV12-5
D gene: TRBD1
CDR3 protein: CASGLPETGPTDTQYF
CDR3 DNA: TGTGCTAGTGGTTTGCCCGAGACAGGGCCCACAGATACGCAGTATTTT

J gene: TRBJ1-2
V gene: TRBV6-5
D gene: NA
CDR3 protein: CASSRRSTGQLGYTF
CDR3 DNA: TGTGCCAGCAGTCGCCGTTCAACTGGACAGCTTGGCTACACCTTC

J gene: TRBJ2-7
V gene: TRBV6-5
D gene: NA
CDR3 protein: CASSYSRVTFAGEQYF
CDR3 DNA: TGTGCCAGCAGTTACTCCCGAGTTACGTTTGCGGGCGAGCAGTACTTC